Following are 25 T cell receptor beta chains from one sample sequenced in a study of OX40 agonist ivuxolimab in advanced cancers. The table came from immunoSEQ multiplex PCR; TCRdb's copy has only in-frame clones and leaves some out. The sample shows roughly 82,000 clones, 89% of them seen only once. The sample consisted of CD4+ or CD8+ T cells sorted from blood, taken in a trial of the OX40 agonist ivuxolimab. Source of these receptors: an adult with an advanced solid tumor such as melanoma, head and neck, liver or kidney cancer.

The V call is TRBV15, the J call TRBJ1-4, with a tentative D call TRBD1 (6 bases). CDR3 length: 16 residues. From germline, CDR1 is LNHNV and CDR2 YYDKDF (reference sequence). The V gene lost 0 bases and the J gene lost 8 bases, with 16 bases spanning the gap. The CDR3 loop reads CATSRDLGAGREKLFF. As DNA, the CDR3 is TGTGCCACCAGCAGAGATTTGGGGGCGGGTAGGGAAAAACTGTTTTTT.

The chain couples TRBV10-3 to TRBJ1-5, with D possibly TRBD1 on 6 matching bases. There are 15 residues in the CDR3. Germline CDR1 is ENHRY and CDR2 is SYGVKD. Between the trimmed V and J ends, which lost 2 bases and 2 bases, there was a span of 10 bases. The chain's CDR3 is CAISEEGDGNQPQHF. CDR3 sequence (DNA): TGTGCCATCAGTGAGGAGGGGGATGGCAATCAGCCCCAGCATTTT.

The chain combines TRBV7-2 with TRBJ2-7; D is undetermined. Germline V CDR1 and CDR2: SGHTA, FQGNSA. The CDR3 contains 13 residues. Trimming took off 5 bases at V and 2 bases at J, with 10 bases between the two ends. The CDR3 is CASSRTHTYEQYF. The CDR3 nucleotides are TGTGCCAGCAGCAGGACGCACACCTACGAGCAGTACTTC.

The V call is TRBV28, the J call TRBJ1-1; possibly TRBD1 for D (5 bases). This CDR3 spans 15 amino acids. Germline V gives CDR1 MDHEN, CDR2 SYDVKM. The germline V and J ends were trimmed by 1 base and 4 bases, with 13 bases remaining between them. CDR3 loop: CASSLSWWGGTEAFF. The CDR3 DNA reads TGTGCCAGCAGTTTATCCTGGTGGGGCGGCACTGAAGCTTTCTTT.

This chain links TRBV28 with TRBJ1-5, with D hard to call. V was trimmed by 0 bases and J by 7 bases, leaving 13 bases between them. This CDR3 spans 15 amino acids. The germline gives CDR1 MDHEN, CDR2 SYDVKM. The CDR3 here is CASSLWTRAGQPQHF. The CDR3 DNA follows: TGTGCCAGCAGTTTATGGACCCGGGCCGGACAGCCCCAGCATTTT. The whole variable domain, remainder taken from reference TRBV28 and TRBJ1-5, is DVKVTQSSRYLVKRTGEKVFLECVQDMDHENMFWYRQDPGLGLRLIYFSYDVKMKEKGDIPEGYSVSREKKERFSLILESASTNQTSMYLCASSLWTRAGQPQHFGDGTRLSIL.

V and J are TRBV5-1 and TRBJ1-2; D not resolved. Trimming removed 0 bases from V and 8 bases from J, with 17 bases in between. CDR1 SGHRS and CDR2 YFSETQ come from the germline V gene. This CDR3 is 15 amino acids long. As DNA, the CDR3 is TGCGCCAGCAGCTTGGATTGGGGATTGCAGTCCGGCTACACCTTC. It translates to CASSLDWGLQSGYTF.

About this clone: Other DNA sequences in this specimen translate into the identical CDR3. This chain joins TRBV5-1 and TRBJ1-1; D unresolved. The V gene's germline CDR1 is SGHRS and CDR2 YFSETQ. This CDR3 has 13 amino acids. The V end lost 0 bases, the J end lost 1 base, and 4 bases lay between the germline ends. As DNA, the CDR3 is TGCGCCAGCAGCTTGGCCGGGAACACTGAAGCTTTCTTT. Encoded protein: CASSLAGNTEAFF.

This chain links TRBV18 with TRBJ2-1, with 9 bases fitting TRBD2. This CDR3 is 15 amino acids long. V was clipped by 0 bases and J by 5 bases; unmatched bases: 2. Looked up from germline, CDR1 is KGHSH and CDR2 is LQKENI. In DNA form, the CDR3 reads TGTGCCAGCTCACCACCGGCTAGCGGGGACAATGAGCAGTTCTTC. Translated: CASSPPASGDNEQFF. Combining the CDR3 with reference TRBV18 and TRBJ2-1 gives the whole variable domain NAGVMQNPRHLVRRRGQEARLRCSPMKGHSHVYWYRQLPEEGLKFMVYLQKENIIDESGMPKERFSAEFPKEGPSILRIQQVVRGDSAAYFCASSPPASGDNEQFFGPGTRLTVL.

The V gene is TRBV7-3, the J gene TRBJ2-3, with 7 bases matching TRBD2. CDR1 SGHTA and CDR2 FQGTGA come from the germline V gene. Trimming at V came to 3 bases and at J to 1 base, leaving 1 base not matched to a gene. This CDR3 spans 14 amino acids. Written as DNA, the CDR3 is TGTGCCAGCAGCTTGCTAGCGGGCACAGATACGCAGTATTTT. Protein: CASSLLAGTDTQYF.

V usage is TRBV6-1 and J usage is TRBJ1-3; D is undetermined. The CDR3 runs 14 residues. With 7 bases removed from V and 0 bases from J, the gap between germline ends came to 10 bases. Germline V lookup: CDR1 MNHNS, CDR2 SASEGT. The CDR3 sequence: CASITGYSGNTIYF. DNA for the CDR3: TGTGCCAGCATTACGGGGTACTCTGGAAACACCATATATTTT.

V is TRBV9 and J is TRBJ2-3; D is uncertain. This CDR3 has 16 residues. Germline CDR1 and CDR2: SGDLS and YYNGEE. V lost 4 bases to trimming and J lost 0 bases, with 15 bases between them. CDR3 amino acids: CASSYRSSPSTDTQYF. In nucleotides, the CDR3 is TGTGCCAGCAGCTACCGGTCATCCCCTAGCACAGATACGCAGTATTTT.

V is TRBV5-1 and J is TRBJ2-3; D might be TRBD2 (5 bases). V dropped 4 bases and J dropped 4 bases, with 10 bases sitting between them. The CDR3 length is 13 residues. Germline V gives CDR1 SGHRS, CDR2 YFSETQ. The CDR3 loop reads CASSPPGADTQYF. CDR3 nucleotides: TGCGCCAGCAGCCCGCCCGGGGCAGATACGCAGTATTTT.

The rearrangement joins TRBV5-4 to TRBJ2-2; a weak D match, TRBD2 (6 bases). The V gene lost 3 bases and the J gene lost 1 base, with 13 bases spanning the gap. This CDR3 contains 16 residues. Germline CDR1 and CDR2: SGHNT and YYREEE (reference sequence). The CDR3, as DNA: TGTGCCAGCAGCTGGGAGGCCAGGCGGAACACCGGGGAGCTGTTTTTT. It translates to CASSWEARRNTGELFF.

The chain links TRBV2 to TRBJ1-1; the match to TRBD1 covers 8 bases. Germline V gives CDR1 SNHLY, CDR2 FYNNEI. The J segment lost 5 bases and the V segment lost 7 bases, leaving 24 bases of the junction unmatched. This CDR3 contains 19 residues. Written as DNA, the CDR3 is TGTGCCAGCAACTACAGAAGAGGGCAGGGGGCGTTCTTGGGAACTGAAGCTTTCTTT. This codes for CASNYRRGQGAFLGTEAFF.

This clone was seen a handful of times. This sequence joins TRBV14 and TRBJ2-2; no clear D gene. Germline lookup yields CDR1 SGHDN and CDR2 FVKESK. V was clipped by 1 base and J by 1 base, with 10 bases between them. The CDR3 has 16 residues. The CDR3 DNA reads as TGTGCCAGCAGCCAAGTCGGACGCCTGAACACCGGGGAGCTGTTTTTT. Its translation is CASSQVGRLNTGELFF.

The V call is TRBV7-6, the J call TRBJ1-4; no clear D gene. Germline V lookup: CDR1 SGHVS, CDR2 FNYEAQ. V dropped 2 bases and J dropped 6 bases, with 7 bases sitting between them. The CDR3 length is 13 residues. Written as DNA, the CDR3 is TGTGCCAGCAGCTTAACTATCCATGAAAAACTGTTTTTT. It is translated as CASSLTIHEKLFF.

The chain has TRBV20-1 and TRBJ1-1; tentatively, D is TRBD1 (5 bases). The V end lost 3 bases, the J end lost 4 bases, and 6 bases lay between the germline ends. The CDR3 is made up of 11 amino acids. Looked up from germline, CDR1 is DFQATT and CDR2 is SNEGSKA (reference sequence). This CDR3 reads CSASRGTEAFF. The CDR3 DNA is TGCAGTGCTAGTAGGGGCACTGAAGCTTTCTTT.

This clone was recorded only once. This chain joins TRBV9 and TRBJ2-4; 16 positions match TRBD2. This CDR3 has 19 residues. V lost 3 bases to trimming and J lost 1 base; unmatched junction nucleotides: 7. Germline-derived CDR1 and CDR2 are SGDLS and YYNGEE. CDR3 region: CASSAEGLAGGPAKNIQYF. CDR3 DNA sequence: TGTGCCAGCAGCGCCGAGGGACTAGCGGGAGGGCCGGCCAAAAACATTCAGTACTTC.

The chain uses TRBV13 and TRBJ2-3, with TRBD2 matching over 7 bases. The CDR3 is 15 amino acids. V was pared by 0 bases and J by 6 bases, with 6 bases of the junction left unmatched. CDR1 PRHDT and CDR2 FYEKMQ come from the germline V gene (reference sequence). The CDR3 DNA follows: TGTGCCAGCAGCTTAGGGGGGAGGGCCTCGGATACGCAGTATTTT. Translating gives CASSLGGRASDTQYF.

This chain connects TRBV5-1 to TRBJ1-2; TRBD1 might be the D (5 bases). The CDR3 runs 15 residues. The V gene lost 0 bases and the J gene lost 8 bases, with 17 bases spanning the gap. Looked up from germline, CDR1 is SGHRS and CDR2 is YFSETQ. The CDR3 region has the DNA TGCGCCAGCAGCTTGGACCCCCCACCTGGGGGGGGCTACACCTTC. Translation: CASSLDPPPGGGYTF. The full variable domain, rest sourced from reference TRBV5-1 and TRBJ1-2, is KAGVTQTPRYLIKTRGQQVTLSCSPISGHRSVSWYQQTPGQGLQFLFEYFSETQRNKGNFPGRFSGRQFSNSRSEMNVSTLELGDSALYLCASSLDPPPGGGYTFGSGTRLTVV.

V and J are TRBV19 and TRBJ1-2; D is unclear. This CDR3 region has 13 residues. Germline CDR1 LNHDA, CDR2 SQIVND (reference sequence). V was trimmed by 5 bases and J by 0 bases, leaving 7 bases between them. In nucleotides, the CDR3 is TGTGCCAGTAGTGTCAATACTAACTATGGCTACACCTTC. Its translation: CASSVNTNYGYTF.

V usage is TRBV18 and J usage is TRBJ1-1, with D possibly being TRBD1 (6 bases). CDR3 length: 13 residues. Trimming took off 6 bases at V and 10 bases at J, with 18 bases between the two ends. Germline loops: CDR1 KGHSH, CDR2 LQKENI. The CDR3 loop is CASSPLGGEGAFF. Written as DNA, the CDR3 is TGTGCCAGCTCCCCCTTAGGGGGTGAGGGAGCTTTCTTT.

The rearrangement links TRBV19 to TRBJ2-2, with 9 bases fitting TRBD2. Germline-derived CDR1 and CDR2 are LNHDA and SQIVND (reference sequence). CDR3 length: 17 amino acids. Trimming removed 10 bases from V and 4 bases from J; junction bases left unmatched: 16. The CDR3 coding sequence is TGTGCCACCCGCGTGGGAGCGGGAGGATATGCCACCGGGGAGCTGTTTTTT. Protein product: CATRVGAGGYATGELFF.

The CDR3 DNA reads as TGCGCCAGCAGTCGAAACCCCCCGACAGGGGGTGTAACTGAAGCTTTCTTT. It translates to CASSRNPPTGGVTEAFF. This chain joins TRBV5-1 and TRBJ1-1; 9 nucleotides match TRBD1. The CDR3 has 17 residues. CDR1 SGHRS and CDR2 YFSETQ come from the germline V gene. After removal of 5 bases from V and 5 bases from J, the junction contained 16 bases not matched to a gene.

The V gene is TRBV4-2, the J gene TRBJ1-2; D is possibly TRBD1 (5 bases). This CDR3 region has 15 residues. Per the germline V gene, CDR1 is LGHNA and CDR2 is YNFKEQ. V lost 4 bases and J 4 bases, leaving 16 bases between the germline ends. DNA of the CDR3: TGTGCCAGCAGCCTCCAAGGGGATCTAGGCTATGGCTACACCTTC. This translates into CASSLQGDLGYGYTF.